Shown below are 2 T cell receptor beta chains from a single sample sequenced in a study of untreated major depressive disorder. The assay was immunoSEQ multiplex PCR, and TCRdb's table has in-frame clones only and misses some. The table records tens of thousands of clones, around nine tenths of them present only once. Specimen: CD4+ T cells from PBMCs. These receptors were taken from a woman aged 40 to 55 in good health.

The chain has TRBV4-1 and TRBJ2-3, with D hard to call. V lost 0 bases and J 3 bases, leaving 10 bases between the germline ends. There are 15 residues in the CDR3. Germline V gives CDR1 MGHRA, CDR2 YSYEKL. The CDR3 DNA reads TGCGCCAGCAGCCAAGACTGGTACCCAACAGATACGCAGTATTTT. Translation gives CASSQDWYPTDTQYF.

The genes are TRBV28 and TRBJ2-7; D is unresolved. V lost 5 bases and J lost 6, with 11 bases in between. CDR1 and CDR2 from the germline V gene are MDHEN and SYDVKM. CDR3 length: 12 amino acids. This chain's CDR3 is CASSPPIREQYF. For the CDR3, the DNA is TGTGCCAGCAGTCCCCCCATTCGCGAGCAGTACTTC. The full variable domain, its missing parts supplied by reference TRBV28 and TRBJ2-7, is DVKVTQSSRYLVKRTGEKVFLECVQDMDHENMFWYRQDPGLGLRLIYFSYDVKMKEKGDIPEGYSVSREKKERFSLILESASTNQTSMYLCASSPPIREQYFGPGTRLTVT.